The rows below give T cell receptor beta chains drawn from one sample of a study of shared clonotypes between healthy human individuals. TCRdb keeps only in-frame clones here, not all; method: immunoSEQ multiplex PCR. The sample holds fewer than 500,000 clones, over 60% seen once. Sequences were obtained from PBMCs. All receptors derive from a woman aged 40 to 50 in good health. Some clones in this sample may be carry-over from other donors' samples. The CDR3 runs from the conserved cysteine through the conserved F or W. Fields, in order: CDR3 DNA, CDR3 protein, J gene, D gene, CDR3 length, V gene, clone size. The D gene is left open where the match is weak. Clone size is stated in some rows and not others, as once, few, many or a class when expanded.

cdr3_nt: TGTGCCAGTAGTTACGTGCGGTCCGGGGAGCTGTTTTTT
cdr3_aa: CASSYVRSGELFF
j_call: TRBJ2-2
d_call: .
cdr3_length: 13
v_call: TRBV19
clone_size: .

cdr3_nt: TGTGCCACCGGGCAAGATACGCAGTATTTT
cdr3_aa: CATGQDTQYF
j_call: TRBJ2-3
d_call: .
cdr3_length: 10
v_call: TRBV15
clone_size: .

cdr3_nt: TGTGCCAGCAGGATGAGCTCTGGGGCCAACGTCCTGACTTTC
cdr3_aa: CASRMSSGANVLTF
j_call: TRBJ2-6
d_call: .
cdr3_length: 14
v_call: TRBV28
clone_size: .

cdr3_nt: TGTGCCAGCAGCCGTGGGGGGAGGGGGACCTACGAGCAGTACTTC
cdr3_aa: CASSRGGRGTYEQYF
j_call: TRBJ2-7
d_call: .
cdr3_length: 15
v_call: TRBV6-5
clone_size: .

cdr3_nt: TGTGCCAGCGGGAGGTCTGGAAACACCATATATTTT
cdr3_aa: CASGRSGNTIYF
j_call: TRBJ1-3
d_call: .
cdr3_length: 12
v_call: TRBV25-1
clone_size: .

cdr3_nt: TGTGCCAGCAGTGAAGCCCTCGGGGGTGGATCTGGAAACACCATATATTTT
cdr3_aa: CASSEALGGGSGNTIYF
j_call: TRBJ1-3
d_call: .
cdr3_length: 17
v_call: TRBV6-1
clone_size: many

cdr3_nt: TGCGCCAGCAGTGGTTCGGGGGCCAACGTCCTGACTTTC
cdr3_aa: CASSGSGANVLTF
j_call: TRBJ2-6
d_call: .
cdr3_length: 13
v_call: TRBV10-2
clone_size: .

cdr3_nt: TGTGCCAGCAGCTGGAAGGGGGAGACAGATACGCAGTATTTT
cdr3_aa: CASSWKGETDTQYF
j_call: TRBJ2-3
d_call: .
cdr3_length: 14
v_call: TRBV7-9
clone_size: .

cdr3_nt: TGTGCCAGCAGCCACCCGACAGTCGCTTCCTACGAGCAGTACTTC
cdr3_aa: CASSHPTVASYEQYF
j_call: TRBJ2-7
d_call: .
cdr3_length: 15
v_call: TRBV7-2
clone_size: .

cdr3_nt: TGTGCCAGCAGTTACTCCCCCGGAGGGTATAATTCACCCCTCCACTTT
cdr3_aa: CASSYSPGGYNSPLHF
j_call: TRBJ1-6
d_call: .
cdr3_length: 16
v_call: TRBV6-5
clone_size: .

cdr3_nt: TGTGCCAGCAGTTATGTTTGGCGGGCAGGGGACACTGAAGCTTTCTTT
cdr3_aa: CASSYVWRAGDTEAFF
j_call: TRBJ1-1
d_call: .
cdr3_length: 16
v_call: TRBV6-5
clone_size: .

cdr3_nt: TGTGCCAGCAGCCTCGGACTAGCGGCCCCCTACGAGCAGTACTTC
cdr3_aa: CASSLGLAAPYEQYF
j_call: TRBJ2-7
d_call: TRBD2
cdr3_length: 15
v_call: TRBV7-2
clone_size: .

cdr3_nt: TGTGCCAGCAGCTTAGTTCAAGAGACCCAGTACTTC
cdr3_aa: CASSLVQETQYF
j_call: TRBJ2-5
d_call: .
cdr3_length: 12
v_call: TRBV7-9
clone_size: .

cdr3_nt: TGCGCCAGCAGCCAGCTAGATCCCAATGAGCAGTTCTTC
cdr3_aa: CASSQLDPNEQFF
j_call: TRBJ2-1
d_call: .
cdr3_length: 13
v_call: TRBV4-1
clone_size: many

cdr3_nt: TGTGCCAGCAGTGAAACAAGCGGGGGTAGCTCCTACAATGAGCAGTTCTTC
cdr3_aa: CASSETSGGSSYNEQFF
j_call: TRBJ2-1
d_call: TRBD2
cdr3_length: 17
v_call: TRBV6-1
clone_size: .

cdr3_nt: TGCGCCAGCAGCTTCGGACTAGGAAGGGCAGATACGCAGTATTTT
cdr3_aa: CASSFGLGRADTQYF
j_call: TRBJ2-3
d_call: TRBD2
cdr3_length: 15
v_call: TRBV5-1
clone_size: few

cdr3_nt: TGTGCCAGCAGTCCTGTGACCGGGACTAGCGGAAACAATGAGCAGTTCTTC
cdr3_aa: CASSPVTGTSGNNEQFF
j_call: TRBJ2-1
d_call: TRBD2
cdr3_length: 17
v_call: TRBV7-7
clone_size: .

cdr3_nt: TGTGCCAGCAGCTGGGGGACAGGGCCCTTGAACACTGAAGCTTTCTTT
cdr3_aa: CASSWGTGPLNTEAFF
j_call: TRBJ1-1
d_call: TRBD1
cdr3_length: 16
v_call: TRBV5-4
clone_size: few

cdr3_nt: TGTGCCAGTAGTATTTTGGGATATACGCAGTATTTT
cdr3_aa: CASSILGYTQYF
j_call: TRBJ2-3
d_call: .
cdr3_length: 12
v_call: TRBV19
clone_size: .

cdr3_nt: TGTGCCAGCACCCAACGGACAGCGAGTAATGAAAAACTGTTTTTT
cdr3_aa: CASTQRTASNEKLFF
j_call: TRBJ1-4
d_call: .
cdr3_length: 15
v_call: TRBV6-1
clone_size: .

cdr3_nt: TGTGCCAGCAGTGGGGCGGGAGCCGAAGATACGCAGTATTTT
cdr3_aa: CASSGAGAEDTQYF
j_call: TRBJ2-3
d_call: TRBD2
cdr3_length: 14
v_call: TRBV6-1
clone_size: .

cdr3_nt: TGTGCCAGCAGCGTAGTAGGAGGTAACACCGGGGAGCTGTTTTTT
cdr3_aa: CASSVVGGNTGELFF
j_call: TRBJ2-2
d_call: .
cdr3_length: 15
v_call: TRBV9
clone_size: few

cdr3_nt: TGTGCCAGCAGCTTATGGCAGGGGCGTTTGGACACTGAAGCTTTCTTT
cdr3_aa: CASSLWQGRLDTEAFF
j_call: TRBJ1-1
d_call: .
cdr3_length: 16
v_call: TRBV7-2
clone_size: .

cdr3_nt: TGTGCCAGCAGCTCTACCACTGGGACTAACTATGGCTACACCTTC
cdr3_aa: CASSSTTGTNYGYTF
j_call: TRBJ1-2
d_call: .
cdr3_length: 15
v_call: TRBV5-4
clone_size: .

cdr3_nt: TGTGCCAGCAGCGTAGGGAGAAACAACTATGGCTACACCTTC
cdr3_aa: CASSVGRNNYGYTF
j_call: TRBJ1-2
d_call: .
cdr3_length: 14
v_call: TRBV9
clone_size: .

cdr3_nt: TGTGCCACCAATAGAGGACGGAAGCATGAAAAACTGTTTTTT
cdr3_aa: CATNRGRKHEKLFF
j_call: TRBJ1-4
d_call: .
cdr3_length: 14
v_call: TRBV15
clone_size: .

cdr3_nt: TGTGCCAGCAGCCTCCAGTCTTACTCCTACAATGAGCAGTTCTTC
cdr3_aa: CASSLQSYSYNEQFF
j_call: TRBJ2-1
d_call: .
cdr3_length: 15
v_call: TRBV7-9
clone_size: .

cdr3_nt: TGCGCCAGCAGCCCATCTGGGACTTGGGGCTATGGCTACACCTTC
cdr3_aa: CASSPSGTWGYGYTF
j_call: TRBJ1-2
d_call: .
cdr3_length: 15
v_call: TRBV5-1
clone_size: .

cdr3_nt: TGTGCCAGCAGTCACTGGACAGAGATGAACACTGAAGCTTTCTTT
cdr3_aa: CASSHWTEMNTEAFF
j_call: TRBJ1-1
d_call: .
cdr3_length: 15
v_call: TRBV25-1
clone_size: few

cdr3_nt: TGTGCCAGCAGCTTAGGAGGACTATCCTCTGGGGCCAACGTCCTGACTTTC
cdr3_aa: CASSLGGLSSGANVLTF
j_call: TRBJ2-6
d_call: .
cdr3_length: 17
v_call: TRBV7-3
clone_size: .

cdr3_nt: TGCAGCGTTAAATGGGATTACGAGCAGTACTTC
cdr3_aa: CSVKWDYEQYF
j_call: TRBJ2-7
d_call: .
cdr3_length: 11
v_call: TRBV29-1
clone_size: .

cdr3_nt: TGTGCCAGCAGCCCCGTGGTAGCGAGGGAGACCCAGTACTTC
cdr3_aa: CASSPVVARETQYF
j_call: TRBJ2-5
d_call: .
cdr3_length: 14
v_call: TRBV7-9
clone_size: .

cdr3_nt: TGTGCCAGCTCACTCTCGACAGGGCAATCCTCTGGAAACACCATATATTTT
cdr3_aa: CASSLSTGQSSGNTIYF
j_call: TRBJ1-3
d_call: TRBD1
cdr3_length: 17
v_call: TRBV18
clone_size: .

cdr3_nt: TGCGCCAGCAGCCGCCTTAGCGGGGGCGCGAACACCGGGGAGCTGTTTTTT
cdr3_aa: CASSRLSGGANTGELFF
j_call: TRBJ2-2
d_call: TRBD2
cdr3_length: 17
v_call: TRBV4-3
clone_size: many

cdr3_nt: TGTGCCAGCAGCCTTCGCCCCTGGACAGGGTCCGGCCCTAACTATGGCTACACCTTC
cdr3_aa: CASSLRPWTGSGPNYGYTF
j_call: TRBJ1-2
d_call: TRBD1
cdr3_length: 19
v_call: TRBV7-8
clone_size: .

cdr3_nt: TGTGCCAGCAGCCAACGATGGGGGTTGGGGGTTGCTAATGAAAAACTGTTTTTT
cdr3_aa: CASSQRWGLGVANEKLFF
j_call: TRBJ1-4
d_call: .
cdr3_length: 18
v_call: TRBV4-2
clone_size: .

cdr3_nt: TGTGCCAGCAGGCATGGGGACAGCTACGAGCAGTACTTC
cdr3_aa: CASRHGDSYEQYF
j_call: TRBJ2-7
d_call: TRBD1
cdr3_length: 13
v_call: TRBV2
clone_size: .

cdr3_nt: TGTGCCAGCAGTCCATACAATGAGCAGTTCTTC
cdr3_aa: CASSPYNEQFF
j_call: TRBJ2-1
d_call: .
cdr3_length: 11
v_call: TRBV6-5
clone_size: few

cdr3_nt: TGTGCCAGCAGCCCACCCCTCCTTAATGAAAAACTGTTTTTT
cdr3_aa: CASSPPLLNEKLFF
j_call: TRBJ1-4
d_call: .
cdr3_length: 14
v_call: TRBV25-1
clone_size: .

cdr3_nt: TGTGCTAGTGAAACGAAAACACAAAGCGGGAGAGAAGAGACCCAGTACTTC
cdr3_aa: CASETKTQSGREETQYF
j_call: TRBJ2-5
d_call: TRBD2
cdr3_length: 17
v_call: TRBV12-5
clone_size: .

cdr3_nt: TGCAGCGTTGTGGTGCAGGGAGGGGATCAGCCCCAGCATTTT
cdr3_aa: CSVVVQGGDQPQHF
j_call: TRBJ1-5
d_call: .
cdr3_length: 14
v_call: TRBV29-1
clone_size: .

cdr3_nt: TGTGCCAGCAGCCAAGGGTTCTCCTACAATGAGCAGTTCTTC
cdr3_aa: CASSQGFSYNEQFF
j_call: TRBJ2-1
d_call: .
cdr3_length: 14
v_call: TRBV5-8
clone_size: .

cdr3_nt: TGCGCCAGCAGGCCAGGACAGGGAGTCGGCTACACCTTC
cdr3_aa: CASRPGQGVGYTF
j_call: TRBJ1-2
d_call: TRBD1
cdr3_length: 13
v_call: TRBV10-2
clone_size: .

cdr3_nt: TGTGCCAGCAGGAGGCTCGCGCGGGAGTACAATGAGCAGTTCTTC
cdr3_aa: CASRRLAREYNEQFF
j_call: TRBJ2-1
d_call: TRBD2
cdr3_length: 15
v_call: TRBV6-1
clone_size: .

cdr3_nt: TGTGCCAGCAGTGTGACGGGGTACGAGCAGTACTTC
cdr3_aa: CASSVTGYEQYF
j_call: TRBJ2-7
d_call: .
cdr3_length: 12
v_call: TRBV28
clone_size: .

cdr3_nt: TGTGCCAGCAGCCCACGGACAGGGTCCTACAATGAGCAGTTCTTC
cdr3_aa: CASSPRTGSYNEQFF
j_call: TRBJ2-1
d_call: TRBD1
cdr3_length: 15
v_call: TRBV7-2
clone_size: .